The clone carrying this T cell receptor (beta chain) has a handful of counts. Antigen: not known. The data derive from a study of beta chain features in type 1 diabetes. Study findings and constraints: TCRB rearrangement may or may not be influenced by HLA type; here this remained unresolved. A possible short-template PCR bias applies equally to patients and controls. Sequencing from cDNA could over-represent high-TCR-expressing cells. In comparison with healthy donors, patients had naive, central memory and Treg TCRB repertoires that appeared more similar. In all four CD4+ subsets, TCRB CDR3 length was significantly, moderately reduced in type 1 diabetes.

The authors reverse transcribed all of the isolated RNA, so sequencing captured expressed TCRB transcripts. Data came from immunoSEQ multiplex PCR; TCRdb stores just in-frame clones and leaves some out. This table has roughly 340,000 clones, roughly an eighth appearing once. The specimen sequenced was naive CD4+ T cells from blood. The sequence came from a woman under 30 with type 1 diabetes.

This chain's CDR3 is CSVLASGANVLTF. CDR3 nucleotides: TGCAGCGTCCTGGCCTCGGGGGCCAACGTCCTGACTTTC. The chain is built from TRBV29-1 and TRBJ2-6; no reliable D call. Germline lookup yields CDR1 SQVTM and CDR2 ANQGSEA. V shed 6 bases and J shed 4 bases, with 10 bases lying between them. CDR3 length: 13 residues.